This T cell receptor (beta chain) was documented in a study of human T cells and chemical hapten exposure. In the case of this clonotype: The antigen is undetermined.

Trimming removed 4 bases from V and 6 bases from J; junction bases left unmatched: 3. CDR1 and CDR2 (germline): SNHLY, FYNNEI. The CDR3 is made up of 13 amino acids. The sample's time point: pre-sensitization, week 0. Described treatment: therapeutic diphenylcyclopropenone sensitization with weekly scalp DPC. Prior to each patch test being applied, blood was drawn. Whole-study findings and limits: Clustering by CDR3 similarity yielded significantly more large clusters from expanded TCRs than controls.

One entry per CDR3 protein, called by TCRdb with MiXCR from the RACE reads. The data hold under 70,000 distinct CDR3 sequences, with around 11% observed a single time. The chain carries TRBV2 and TRBJ1-1; 9 bases are a match to TRBD1. Sequenced material: whole blood, taken in connection with sensitization to the hapten diphenylcyclopropenone (DPC). This receptor was identified in a woman in her thirties or forties with alopecia areata. Some clones in this sample may be carry-over from other donors' samples. CDR3 sequence (DNA): TGTGCCAGCAGTGGAGACAGGGGGGCTGAAGCTTTCTTT. This encodes CASSGDRGAEAFF.